This is a list of T cell receptor beta chains from one sample in a study of T cell responses to AZD1222 COVID-19 vaccine. Data came from immunoSEQ multiplex PCR; TCRdb stores just in-frame clones and leaves some out. The sample lists 100,000 to 130,000 clones; approximately 89% were seen once. The specimen comprised peripheral blood, sampled on day 0 of MenACWY control vaccination. All receptors derive from an adult in good health. CDR3s include the opening cysteine and the closing phenylalanine or tryptophan. The D gene is left open where the match is weak. The size field is filled for only some rows; it gives once, few, many or a size class.

J	D	V	size	DNA	CDR3
TRBJ2-2	TRBD1	TRBV24-1	NA	TGTGCCACCAGTGCCGTGACAGGGACCGGGGAGCTGTTTTTT	CATSAVTGTGELFF
TRBJ1-6	NA	TRBV4-1	few	TGCGCCAGCAGCCAAGATCGGGAGGGATACTCCTATAATTCACCCCTCCACTTT	CASSQDREGYSYNSPLHF
TRBJ2-5	TRBD2	TRBV9	NA	TGTGCCAGCAGCGTAGCCCAACTAGCGGGGGCGGGAGAGACCCAGTACTTC	CASSVAQLAGAGETQYF
TRBJ1-1	NA	TRBV6-4	NA	TGTGCCAGCAGTGAGGGGGTGGGCACTGAAGCTTTCTTT	CASSEGVGTEAFF
TRBJ2-2	NA	TRBV4-1	NA	TGCGCCAGCAGCCAAGGAAGCGGGCAGGGGGTCATCGGGGAGCTGTTTTTT	CASSQGSGQGVIGELFF
TRBJ1-5	NA	TRBV30	once	TGTGCCTGGAGGCGGGGCCCGGGACAGCCCCAGCATTTT	CAWRRGPGQPQHF
TRBJ2-5	TRBD2	TRBV2	NA	TGTGCCAGCAATTGGCGGGGGGGGAGGTCGGAGACCCAGTACTTC	CASNWRGGRSETQYF
TRBJ1-1	NA	TRBV7-8	NA	TGTGCCAGCAGCGGAAACACTGAAGCTTTCTTT	CASSGNTEAFF
TRBJ2-7	NA	TRBV11-2	few	TGTGCCAGCAGCTTAGCGGGGGTGGACCTCTACGAGCAGTACTTC	CASSLAGVDLYEQYF
TRBJ2-3	NA	TRBV7-2	once	TGTGCCAGCAGCTTAAGGTCGACTAGCACAGATACGCAGTATTTT	CASSLRSTSTDTQYF
TRBJ2-7	NA	TRBV7-6	NA	TGTGCCAGCAGCTTAGAAATAGGATCCTACGAGCAGTACTTC	CASSLEIGSYEQYF
TRBJ1-1	NA	TRBV11-3	NA	TGTGCCAGCAGCTTAGCTGGGGGTTCTGAAGCTTTCTTT	CASSLAGGSEAFF
TRBJ1-6	NA	TRBV18	NA	TGTGCCAGCTCAAGAATAGTTGCAGGGGTAGGTTCACCCCTCCACTTT	CASSRIVAGVGSPLHF
TRBJ1-5	NA	TRBV18	NA	TGTGCCAGCTCACCGGGGTCCGATCAGCCCCAGCATTTT	CASSPGSDQPQHF
TRBJ1-5	NA	TRBV15	NA	TGTGCCACCAGCAGAGATCACCATAGCAATCAGCCCCAGCATTTT	CATSRDHHSNQPQHF
TRBJ2-4	NA	TRBV28	NA	TGTGCCAGCAGTTCCCACAGAGGCGGGAACATTCAGTACTTC	CASSSHRGGNIQYF
TRBJ1-1	NA	TRBV5-1	NA	TGCGCCAGCAGCTTGGGCTGGGGCACTGAAGCTTTCTTT	CASSLGWGTEAFF
TRBJ2-7	TRBD1	TRBV7-9	NA	TGTGCCAGCAGCACGGGACAGCCCTACGAGCAGTACTTC	CASSTGQPYEQYF
TRBJ1-5	TRBD1	TRBV7-2	NA	TGTGCCAGCAGCACCCGGACAGGGGATGATCAGCCCCAGCATTTT	CASSTRTGDDQPQHF
TRBJ1-1	TRBD1	TRBV5-4	NA	TGTGCCAGCAGCTTTCCGGGACAGGGTTTGAGGGCTGAAGCTTTCTTT	CASSFPGQGLRAEAFF
TRBJ1-1	TRBD1	TRBV10-1	NA	TGCGCCAGCAGTTTGGACAGGAGGAACACTGAAGCTTTCTTT	CASSLDRRNTEAFF
TRBJ2-3	NA	TRBV5-4	NA	TGTGCCAGCAGCTTGGACAGGCCCGGAGATACGCAGTATTTT	CASSLDRPGDTQYF
TRBJ2-1	NA	TRBV27	NA	TGTGCCAGCGGATCCACAGGGTTCTACAATGAGCAGTTCTTC	CASGSTGFYNEQFF
TRBJ2-7	TRBD1	TRBV5-1	NA	TGCGCCAGCAGCCCGATTGTCGGACAGGGCGAGACAGAGCAGTACTTC	CASSPIVGQGETEQYF
TRBJ2-5	TRBD1	TRBV6-5	NA	TGTGCCAGCAGTTACCCTTCCGGGACAGGGGAAGAGACCCAGTACTTC	CASSYPSGTGEETQYF
TRBJ2-1	NA	TRBV7-3	NA	TGTGCCAGCAGCCGAGGGGCAAATGAGCAGTTCTTC	CASSRGANEQFF
TRBJ2-5	NA	TRBV5-4	NA	TGTGCCAGCAGCCCGGTGGGGGGAGAGACCCAGTACTTC	CASSPVGGETQYF
TRBJ1-3	NA	TRBV27	NA	TGTGCCAGCAGCTCTTTTGCCGGAAACACCATATATTTT	CASSSFAGNTIYF